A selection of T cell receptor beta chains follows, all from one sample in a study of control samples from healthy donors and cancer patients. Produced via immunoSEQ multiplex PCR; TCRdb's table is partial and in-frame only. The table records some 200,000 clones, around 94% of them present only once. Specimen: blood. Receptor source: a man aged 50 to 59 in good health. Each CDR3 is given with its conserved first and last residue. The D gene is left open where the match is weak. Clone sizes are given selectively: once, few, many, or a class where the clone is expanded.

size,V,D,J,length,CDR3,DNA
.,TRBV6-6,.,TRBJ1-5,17,CASSRTRDPNSNQPQHF,TGTGCCAGCAGCCGAACCCGGGACCCCAATAGCAATCAGCCCCAGCATTTT
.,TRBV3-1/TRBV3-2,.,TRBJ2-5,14,CASSHLGNQETQYF,TGTGCCAGCAGCCACCTGGGGAACCAAGAGACCCAGTACTTC
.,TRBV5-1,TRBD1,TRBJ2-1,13,CASSQRQGGEQFF,TGCGCCAGCAGTCAAAGACAGGGGGGTGAGCAGTTCTTC
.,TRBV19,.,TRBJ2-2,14,CASSIDRGGGELFF,TGTGCCAGTAGTATAGATCGTGGGGGCGGGGAGCTGTTTTTT
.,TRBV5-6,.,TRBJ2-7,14,CASSFSRTFYEQYF,TGTGCCAGCAGCTTCAGCAGGACATTCTACGAGCAGTACTTC
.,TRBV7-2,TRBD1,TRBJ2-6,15,CASSQTGAGANVLTF,TGTGCCAGCAGCCAAACAGGGGCTGGGGCCAACGTCCTGACTTTC
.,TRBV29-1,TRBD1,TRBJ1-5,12,CSVGQGDQPQHF,TGCAGCGTAGGTCAGGGGGATCAGCCCCAGCATTTT
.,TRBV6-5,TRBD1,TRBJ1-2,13,CASSKGQNYGYTF,TGTGCCAGCAGCAAGGGACAGAACTATGGCTACACCTTC
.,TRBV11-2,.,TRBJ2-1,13,CASSLDRSNEQFF,TGTGCCAGCAGCTTAGATAGGAGTAATGAGCAGTTCTTC
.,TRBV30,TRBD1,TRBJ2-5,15,CAWVNLRGLKETQYF,TGTGCCTGGGTAAACCTCAGGGGGCTCAAGGAGACCCAGTACTTC
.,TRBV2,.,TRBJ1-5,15,CASSESTVYNQPQHF,TGTGCCAGCAGTGAAAGTACAGTCTACAATCAGCCCCAGCATTTT
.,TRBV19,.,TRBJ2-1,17,CASTHLKDASSYNEQFF,TGTGCCAGTACCCACCTAAAGGACGCCAGCTCCTACAATGAGCAGTTCTTC
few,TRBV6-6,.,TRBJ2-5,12,CASSEGHETQYF,TGTGCCAGCAGTGAGGGTCACGAGACCCAGTACTTC
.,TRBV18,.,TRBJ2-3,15,CASSPSSSFSDTQYF,TGTGCCAGCTCACCTTCCTCTAGTTTTTCAGATACGCAGTATTTT
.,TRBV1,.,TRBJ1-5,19,CTSSQDRTQGARSNQPQHF,TGCACCAGCAGCCAAGACCGTACCCAGGGGGCGCGGAGCAATCAGCCCCAGCATTTT
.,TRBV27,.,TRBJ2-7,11,CASRSSYEQYF,TGTGCCAGTAGAAGCTCCTACGAGCAGTACTTC
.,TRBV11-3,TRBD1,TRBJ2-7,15,CASSLGGDRLAEQYF,TGTGCCAGCAGCTTAGGAGGGGACAGATTGGCCGAGCAGTACTTC
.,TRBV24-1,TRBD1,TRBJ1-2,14,CATSDRDRGDGYTF,TGTGCCACCAGTGACCGGGACAGGGGGGATGGCTACACCTTC
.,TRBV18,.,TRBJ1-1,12,CASSPQSTEAFF,TGTGCCAGCTCACCCCAGAGCACTGAAGCTTTCTTT
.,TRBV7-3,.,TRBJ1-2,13,CASSLGGGRGYTF,TGTGCCAGCAGCTTAGGAGGGGGACGCGGCTACACCTTC
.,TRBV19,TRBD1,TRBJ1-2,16,CASTLSGTGKTYGYTF,TGTGCCAGTACTCTATCCGGGACAGGGAAAACATATGGCTACACCTTC
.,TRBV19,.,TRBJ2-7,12,CASSPSGYEQYF,TGTGCCAGTAGTCCCAGCGGCTACGAGCAGTACTTC
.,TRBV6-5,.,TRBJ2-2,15,CASSTIDRTTGELFF,TGTGCCAGCAGTACCATAGACAGGACCACCGGGGAGCTGTTTTTT
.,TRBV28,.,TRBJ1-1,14,CASRSGGMGTEAFF,TGTGCCAGCAGATCCGGGGGCATGGGCACTGAAGCTTTCTTT
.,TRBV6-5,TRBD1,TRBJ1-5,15,CASSYRTGLDQPQHF,TGTGCCAGCAGTTATAGGACAGGGCTCGATCAGCCCCAGCATTTT
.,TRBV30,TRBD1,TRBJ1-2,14,CAWTFAGQDYGYTF,TGTGCCTGGACGTTCGCCGGACAGGACTATGGCTACACCTTC
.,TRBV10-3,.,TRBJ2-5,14,CAITPGDSGETQYF,TGTGCCATCACGCCCGGGGACAGCGGGGAGACCCAGTACTTC
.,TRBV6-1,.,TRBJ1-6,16,CASSDDQGLYNSPLHF,TGTGCCAGCAGTGATGATCAGGGGTTATATAATTCACCCCTCCACTTT
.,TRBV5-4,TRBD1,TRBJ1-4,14,CASSEQGGQEKLFF,TGTGCCAGCAGCGAACAGGGGGGTCAAGAAAAACTGTTTTTT
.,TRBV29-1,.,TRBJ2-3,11,CSSRGSDTQYF,TGCAGCTCACGCGGGTCAGATACGCAGTATTTT
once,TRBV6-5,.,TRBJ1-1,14,CASHKGGQGTEAFF,TGTGCCAGCCACAAAGGGGGTCAGGGCACTGAAGCTTTCTTT
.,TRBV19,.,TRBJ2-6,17,CASSMGYGVSGANVLTF,TGTGCCAGTAGTATGGGTTACGGGGTTTCTGGGGCCAACGTCCTGACTTTC
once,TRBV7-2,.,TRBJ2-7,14,CASSLRQGSYEQYF,TGTGCCAGCAGCTTACGGCAGGGAAGCTACGAGCAGTACTTC
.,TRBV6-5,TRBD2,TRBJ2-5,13,CAGLAGSQETQYF,TGTGCCGGCCTAGCGGGGAGTCAAGAGACCCAGTACTTC
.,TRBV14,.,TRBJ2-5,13,CASSPGLKETQYF,TGTGCCAGCAGCCCGGGACTTAAAGAGACCCAGTACTTC
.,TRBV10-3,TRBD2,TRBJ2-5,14,CAISPGGVAETQYF,TGTGCCATCAGCCCCGGGGGGGTCGCGGAGACCCAGTACTTC
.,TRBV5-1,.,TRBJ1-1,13,CASSLGMGTEAFF,TGCGCCAGCAGCTTAGGAATGGGCACTGAAGCTTTCTTT
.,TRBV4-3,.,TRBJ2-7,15,CASSQGPQGTYEQYF,TGCGCCAGCAGCCAAGGTCCTCAGGGGACCTACGAGCAGTACTTC
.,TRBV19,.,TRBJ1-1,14,CASSLRGGSTEAFF,TGTGCCAGTAGCCTCAGGGGCGGAAGCACTGAAGCTTTCTTT
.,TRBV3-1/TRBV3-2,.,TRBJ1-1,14,CASSQSPGVSEAFF,TGTGCCAGCAGCCAATCCCCGGGCGTCAGTGAAGCTTTCTTT
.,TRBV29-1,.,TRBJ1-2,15,CSVGRGGSSYYGYTF,TGCAGCGTGGGGCGGGGGGGCTCCTCATACTATGGCTACACCTTC
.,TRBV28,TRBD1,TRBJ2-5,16,CASSLTGGTYQETQYF,TGTGCCAGCAGCCTGACAGGGGGGACCTACCAAGAGACCCAGTACTTC
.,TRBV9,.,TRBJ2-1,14,CASSPQDRNNEQFF,TGTGCCAGCAGCCCCCAGGACAGAAACAATGAGCAGTTCTTC
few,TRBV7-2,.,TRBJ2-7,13,CASSLKDSYEQYF,TGTGCCAGCAGCTTAAAGGATTCCTACGAGCAGTACTTC